The source of this TCR beta chain is a study of T cells in tuberculosis. Study context: CD1B tetramers identified T cells specific for mycobacterial lipid GMM.

Cells were sorted from thawed PBMC rested overnight and stained with GMM-loaded CD1B tetramer, viability dye and anti-CD3. C32 glucose monomycolate from Rhodococcus equi was loaded onto the CD1B tetramers. PBMC for tetramer sorting were first depleted of CD14-expressing monocytes. Each donor contributed roughly 100,000 sorted tetramer-negative cells. Data came from immunoSEQ multiplex PCR; TCRdb stores just in-frame clones and leaves some out. The profile shows some 60,000 clones, 65% to 90% of them singletons. The trim removed 0 bases at V and 4 bases at J, leaving 3 bases unmatched. CDR1 is LGHNA and CDR2 is YSLEER in the germline V gene. The length of the CDR3 is 16 residues.

This rearrangement joins TRBV4-3 to TRBJ2-4; 10 bases map to TRBD2. The specimen was CD1b-GMM tetramer-negative cells sorted from PBMCs. This TCR was recovered from an adult woman with latent tuberculosis. The CDR3 is CASSQESGGVKNIQYF. The CDR3 DNA sequence: TGCGCCAGCAGCCAAGAAAGCGGGGGGGTGAAAAACATTCAGTACTTC.